A selection of T cell receptor beta chains follows, all from one sample in a study of blood T cell repertoires in COVID-19. Sequenced by immunoSEQ multiplex PCR; TCRdb stores in-frame clones only, minus some. The table has over 85,000 clones, approximately 83% seen once. Sequenced: peripheral blood. The receptor source for this set is a woman between 70 and 85 years old with acute or convalescent COVID-19. Both conserved end residues are part of each CDR3. The D gene is left open where the match is weak. Rows give clone size only sometimes, using once, few, many, or a class for an expanded clone.

d_call j_call v_call clone_size cdr3_aa cdr3_nt
NA TRBJ2-7 TRBV30 NA CAWSVGGGAYEQYF TGTGCCTGGAGTGTAGGAGGGGGGGCGTACGAGCAGTACTTC
TRBD2 TRBJ2-3 TRBV5-1 NA CASSIPLAGGLTDTQYF TGCGCCAGCAGCATACCACTAGCGGGGGGTCTAACAGATACGCAGTATTTT
TRBD1 TRBJ2-1 TRBV13 NA CASSLGRAGGADEQFF TGTGCCAGCAGCTTAGGTAGGGCAGGGGGCGCGGATGAGCAGTTCTTC
TRBD1 TRBJ1-1 TRBV24-1 NA CATSDRKTGGEDYDEAFF TGTGCCACCAGTGATAGAAAGACAGGGGGCGAGGATTATGATGAAGCTTTCTTT
NA TRBJ1-3 TRBV12-3/TRBV12-4 NA CASCDSLGNTIYF TGTGCCAGCTGTGACAGCCTTGGAAACACCATATATTTT
TRBD1 TRBJ1-3 TRBV5-1 few CASSFTGTGFGNTIYF TGCGCCAGCAGCTTTACCGGGACAGGGTTCGGAAACACCATATATTTT
TRBD1 TRBJ1-2 TRBV5-1 NA CASSLKTGDGRNGYTF TGCGCCAGCAGCTTGAAGACAGGGGATGGGAGAAATGGCTACACCTTC
NA TRBJ2-3 TRBV5-1 NA CASSLVSGSLDTQYF TGCGCCAGCAGCTTGGTGTCAGGGTCGTTAGATACGCAGTATTTT
TRBD1 TRBJ1-1 TRBV24-1 NA CATSDPGQGVGEAFF TGTGCCACCAGTGATCCTGGACAGGGTGTTGGTGAAGCTTTCTTT
TRBD1 TRBJ1-4 TRBV10-3 NA CAIRPGQGVSNEKLFF TGTGCCATCAGACCGGGACAGGGGGTCTCTAATGAAAAACTGTTTTTT
TRBD1 TRBJ1-1 TRBV7-9 NA CASSLFLGQGDTEAFF TGTGCCAGCAGCTTATTCTTGGGACAGGGGGACACTGAAGCTTTCTTT
NA TRBJ2-7 TRBV7-8 NA CASRTGTTTYEQYF TGTGCCAGCAGGACCGGGACAACAACCTACGAGCAGTACTTC
TRBD1 TRBJ2-7 TRBV28 NA CASSPGTVENSF TGTGCCAGCAGTCCCGGGACAGTCGAGAACAGCTTC
NA TRBJ1-1 TRBV3-1/TRBV3-2 NA CASSQRRAVMNTEAFF TGTGCCAGCAGCCAAAGGAGGGCAGTTATGAACACTGAAGCTTTCTTT
NA TRBJ1-1 TRBV5-1 NA CASSLEGAGTEAFF TGCGCCAGCAGCTTGGAAGGGGCAGGCACTGAAGCTTTCTTT
TRBD1 TRBJ2-3 TRBV7-9 NA CASSFLGQNTDTQYF TGTGCCAGCAGCTTCTTGGGACAGAACACAGATACGCAGTATTTT
NA TRBJ1-1 TRBV5-1 NA CASSINLLNTEAFF TGCGCCAGCAGCATTAATCTCCTGAACACTGAAGCTTTCTTT
TRBD2 TRBJ2-2 TRBV7-9 NA CASSPTSGVTGELFF TGTGCCAGCAGCCCTACTAGCGGGGTAACCGGGGAGCTGTTTTTT
NA TRBJ1-4 TRBV19 few CASRRQPQEKLFF TGTGCCAGTAGGAGACAGCCTCAGGAAAAACTGTTTTTT
NA TRBJ1-2 TRBV2 NA CASYRIDRSSYTF TGTGCCAGCTACCGAATAGACAGGTCTAGCTACACCTTC
TRBD2 TRBJ2-3 TRBV9 NA CASSVGPGTISTDTQYF TGTGCCAGCAGCGTAGGTCCCGGGACTATTTCCACAGATACGCAGTATTTT
TRBD2 TRBJ2-3 TRBV5-1 NA CASSLGSGGATDTQYF TGCGCCAGCAGCTTGGGAAGCGGGGGGGCGACAGATACGCAGTATTTT
TRBD1 TRBJ1-6 TRBV25-1 once CASSDPGQGKSPLHF TGTGCCAGCAGTGACCCGGGACAGGGGAAGTCACCCCTCCACTTT